The sequence of this T cell receptor beta chain was determined in a study of T-cell memory formation after mild COVID-19. Overall study results and limits: Contracting clones from day 15 to 85 had balanced CD4/CD8; later expanders favoured CD4+. Pre-infection memory carried some responding clones, suggesting that cross-reactive memory joined. Contracting clones localized mainly to CM and EM when CD4+ and mainly to EMRA when CD8+.

CDR1 is MNHEY and CDR2 is SMNVEV in the germline V gene (reference sequence). Trimming took 5 bases from V and 4 from J, leaving 19 bases between them. The CDR3 extends over 16 amino acids. TCRdb called the 5' RACE reads again in MiXCR, with one record for every CDR3 protein. The table records 190,000 or so distinct CDR3 sequences, about 22% of them present only once. There are a few counts of this clonotype. The antigen is unknown. Sequencing used PBMCs or a T cell subset sorted from them (not recorded which). The clonotype originates from an adult woman who had mild COVID-19 (a few samples of this study predate the infection). Cell type and time point are not known. The V and J genes are TRBV27 and TRBJ2-3, with D possibly called TRBD1 or TRBD2 (5 bases each). CDR3 coding DNA: TGTGCCAGCAGTCTTCGGGACCTCCCGTCGTCAGATACGCAGTATTTT. As protein: CASSLRDLPSSDTQYF.